What follows are 24 T cell receptor beta chains derived from one specimen sequenced in a study of blood T cell dynamics during melanoma immunotherapy. Indicated time point: week 3, after first cycle of checkpoint inhibitor. Clones were read by immunoSEQ multiplex PCR, and TCRdb kept only the in-frame ones, dropping some. In the table there are fewer than 15,000 clones, roughly 85% of which are singletons. Here the sequenced sample was blood, taken from a patient treated with checkpoint blockade. The origin of the receptors is a human donor with melanoma.

The chain uses TRBV9 and TRBJ1-1, with a possible D match to TRBD1 (6 bases). Germline V gene lookup returns CDR1 SGDLS and CDR2 YYNGEE. V dropped 0 bases and J dropped 4 bases, with 13 bases sitting between them. The CDR3 is 15 residues long. Here the CDR3 DNA reads TGTGCCAGCAGCGTAGTGGGGGGGCTAGGCACTGAAGCTTTCTTT. It codes for CASSVVGGLGTEAFF.

This clone showed up just a few times. The CDR3 spells CAGDRGITEAFF. CDR3 DNA: TGTGCCGGAGACAGGGGGATAACTGAAGCTTTCTTT. This chain connects TRBV2 to TRBJ1-1; 9 nucleotides agree with TRBD1. Trimming took 11 bases from V and 5 from J; bases not matched to a gene: 6. The germline CDR1 and CDR2 sequences are SNHLY and FYNNEI. CDR3 length equals 12 residues.

The chain links TRBV4-1 to TRBJ2-3; D possibly corresponds to TRBD1 (5 bases). V was pared by 0 bases and J by 1 base, with 14 bases between. Germline loops: CDR1 MGHRA, CDR2 YSYEKL. CDR3 length equals 17 residues. The CDR3 sequence: CASSQDFGLGGTDTQYF. CDR3 bases: TGCGCCAGCAGCCAAGATTTTGGGCTAGGGGGCACAGATACGCAGTATTTT.

The genes are TRBV7-2 and TRBJ2-5, with a tentative D call TRBD1 (5 bases). CDR3 length: 14 amino acids. Germline CDR1 and CDR2: SGHTA and FQGNSA. V was trimmed by 3 bases and J by 2 bases, leaving 10 bases between them. CDR3 loop: CASSFRKGQETQYF. The CDR3 DNA is TGTGCCAGCAGCTTTAGGAAGGGGCAAGAGACCCAGTACTTC. The full variable domain, rest sourced from reference TRBV7-2 and TRBJ2-5, is GAGVSQSPSNKVTEKGKDVELRCDPISGHTALYWYRQSLGQGLEFLIYFQGNSAPDKSGLPSDRFSAERTGGSVSTLTIQRTQQEDSAVYLCASSFRKGQETQYFGPGTRLLVL.

V and J are TRBV7-2 and TRBJ2-7; weak D call: TRBD2 (7 bases). Germline V gives CDR1 SGHTA, CDR2 FQGNSA. The CDR3 consists of 15 residues. V was cut by 1 base and J by 3 bases, with 13 bases left in between. The CDR3 bases are TGTGCCAGCAGCTTAGGGGACGGGGGGCTCTACGAGCAGTACTTC. As protein: CASSLGDGGLYEQYF. The variable domain in full, with the rest retrieved from reference TRBV7-2 and TRBJ2-7, is GAGVSQSPSNKVTEKGKDVELRCDPISGHTALYWYRQSLGQGLEFLIYFQGNSAPDKSGLPSDRFSAERTGGSVSTLTIQRTQQEDSAVYLCASSLGDGGLYEQYFGPGTRLTVT.

The CDR3, as DNA: TGTGCCAGCAGTGACCCCGGGAGGTCCCCGGCAAAGACCCAGTACTTC. Its translation: CASSDPGRSPAKTQYF. The chain uses TRBV2 and TRBJ2-5; TRBD2 agrees at 7 bases. The CDR3 totals 16 residues. J gave up 6 bases and V 3 bases, and 13 bases lay outside the gene matches. Germline V gene data show CDR1 as SNHLY and CDR2 as FYNNEI.

The chain has TRBV11-3 and TRBJ1-3; no definite D call. CDR1 and CDR2 (germline): SGHNT, YENEEA. The CDR3 sequence is 15 residues long. V was clipped by 5 bases and J by 0 bases, with 11 bases between them. Here the CDR3 DNA reads TGTGCCAGCAGCATAGGGCGAATCTCTGGAAACACCATATATTTT. Its translation is CASSIGRISGNTIYF.

V gene TRBV7-8 combines with J gene TRBJ2-3, with unresolved D. The CDR3 spans 13 residues. The germline V gene has CDR1 SGHVS and CDR2 FQNEAQ. V dropped 6 bases and J dropped 5 bases, with 12 bases sitting between them. The CDR3 nucleotides are TGTGCCAGCAGAAATAATTTGGGAGATACGCAGTATTTT. This sequence encodes CASRNNLGDTQYF.

The chain combines TRBV7-2 with TRBJ1-4; 11 nucleotides line up with TRBD1. Germline CDR1 and CDR2: SGHTA and FQGNSA. The CDR3 extends over 17 amino acids. V was clipped by 2 bases and J by 7 bases; unmatched bases: 9. CDR3 in amino acids: CASSLFGQGARGEKLFF. CDR3 sequence (DNA): TGTGCCAGCAGCTTATTTGGACAGGGGGCGCGAGGTGAAAAACTGTTTTTT.

The genes are TRBV7-8 and TRBJ1-2; D not resolved. Germline CDR1 and CDR2: SGHVS and FQNEAQ. Trimming took off 2 bases at V and 2 bases at J, with 9 bases between the two ends. The CDR3 totals 14 residues. The CDR3 region is CASSLLPRNYGYTF. The CDR3 nucleotides are TGTGCCAGCAGCTTACTCCCCAGAAACTATGGCTACACCTTC.

V gene TRBV6-5 combines with J gene TRBJ1-2, with 7 bases matching TRBD1. The CDR3 extends over 15 amino acids. V gave up 6 bases and J gave up 4 bases; unmatched junction bases: 11. CDR1 MNHEY and CDR2 SVGAGI come from the germline V gene. The CDR3 here is CASSPGQGVGYGYTF. CDR3 nucleotide sequence: TGTGCCAGCAGCCCTGGCCAGGGGGTAGGCTATGGCTACACCTTC.

The chain has TRBV4-3 and TRBJ1-6, with 9 bases identical to TRBD1. The V segment lost 2 bases and the J segment 7 bases; nucleotides outside the gene matches: 3. Germline CDR1 and CDR2: LGHNA and YSLEER. This CDR3 comprises 15 residues. The CDR3 loop is CASSQQTGGNSPLHF. The CDR3 DNA reads as TGCGCCAGCAGCCAACAGACAGGGGGAAATTCACCCCTCCACTTT.

The chain recombines TRBV14 with TRBJ2-3; tentatively, D is TRBD1 (6 bases). The CDR3 runs to 15 residues. Germline values: CDR1 SGHDN, CDR2 FVKESK. The V and J ends lost 4 bases and 2 bases respectively, with 13 bases between them. CDR3: CASSRNPGHTDTQYF. The CDR3 nucleotides are TGTGCCAGCAGCCGGAACCCGGGACACACAGATACGCAGTATTTT.

The gene calls are TRBV4-3 and TRBJ2-1, with no clear D. CDR3 size: 15 residues. Germline loops: CDR1 LGHNA, CDR2 YSLEER. The germline V and J ends were trimmed by 1 base and 7 bases, with 14 bases remaining between them. The CDR3 bases are TGCGCCAGCAGCCAAGGGAGTACTATATTGAATGAGCAGTTCTTC. Residues: CASSQGSTILNEQFF.

V gene TRBV7-6 combines with J gene TRBJ2-1, with a weak D call TRBD1 (6 bases). This CDR3 is built from 13 residues. Per germline, CDR1 SGHVS and CDR2 FNYEAQ. V was cut by 6 bases and J by 8 bases, with 14 bases left in between. CDR3 region: CASSIVGADEQFF. The CDR3 nucleotides read TGTGCCAGCAGTATAGTGGGGGCGGATGAGCAGTTCTTC.

This sequence joins TRBV28 and TRBJ1-1; no clear D. Per the germline V gene, CDR1 is MDHEN and CDR2 is SYDVKM. V shed 5 bases and J shed 3 bases, with 16 bases lying between them. This CDR3 has 15 residues. The CDR3 DNA reads as TGTGCCAGCAGTAAAAAGGGAGGTCTTCACACTGAAGCTTTCTTT. Its protein product is CASSKKGGLHTEAFF.

The chain joins TRBV6-1 to TRBJ1-1, with D uncertain. This CDR3 spans 13 amino acids. Germline assignment: CDR1 MNHNS and CDR2 SASEGT. The ends were cut back, 7 bases at V and 5 bases at J, with 14 bases in the middle. The CDR3 protein is CASNAGGKTEAFF. The CDR3 coding sequence is TGTGCCAGCAACGCAGGAGGCAAGACTGAAGCTTTCTTT.

V and J are TRBV5-6 and TRBJ1-5; D perhaps matches TRBD1 (6 bases). Germline CDR1 reads SGHDT; CDR2 reads YYEEEE. There are 16 residues in the CDR3. With 4 bases removed from V and 2 bases from J, the gap between germline ends came to 16 bases. CDR3 sequence reads: CASSVRTGARNQPQHF. CDR3 coding DNA: TGTGCCAGCAGCGTCCGCACGGGGGCTCGCAATCAGCCCCAGCATTTT.

The chain couples TRBV10-3 to TRBJ2-7; 11 bases agree with TRBD2. The V gene end was trimmed by 0 bases and the J gene end by 12 bases; junction bases not matched to a gene: 10. The CDR3 contains 15 residues. The germline CDR1 and CDR2 sequences are ENHRY and SYGVKD. The CDR3 sequence is CAISESILAGVYRYF. In nucleotides, the CDR3 is TGTGCCATCAGTGAGTCGATACTAGCGGGAGTTTATCGGTACTTC.

A few counts support this clone. This chain joins TRBV20-1 and TRBJ2-7, with 8 bases identical to TRBD2. Germline V gene sequence: CDR1 DFQATT, CDR2 SNEGSKA (reference sequence). This CDR3 comprises 11 residues. Losses at the gene ends were 1 base for V and 7 bases for J; bases not matched to a gene: 0. The CDR3 loop is CSARGLAEQYF. CDR3 coding DNA: TGCAGTGCTAGAGGACTAGCGGAGCAGTACTTC.

The rearrangement uses TRBV7-3 and TRBJ2-6; no firm D call. The V gene lost 2 bases and the J gene lost 0 bases, with 2 bases spanning the gap. The germline gives CDR1 SGHTA, CDR2 FQGTGA. The CDR3 contains 14 residues. CDR3 nucleotides: TGTGCCAGCAGCTTATTCTCTGGGGCCAACGTCCTGACTTTC. As protein: CASSLFSGANVLTF.

J is TRBJ2-5 and V is TRBV7-3; either TRBD1 or TRBD2 may fit D (6 bases each). The CDR3 has 13 residues. Looked up from germline, CDR1 is SGHTA and CDR2 is FQGTGA. V was clipped by 5 bases and J by 5 bases, with 12 bases between them. CDR3 sequence: CASSLGGWETQYF. The DNA of the CDR3 is TGTGCCAGCAGCCTGGGGGGCTGGGAGACCCAGTACTTC.

This chain links TRBV10-1 with TRBJ2-7; no firm D call. This CDR3 spans 13 amino acids. The V and J ends lost 3 bases and 2 bases respectively, with 8 bases between them. CDR1 WNHNN and CDR2 SYGVQD come from the germline V gene (reference sequence). CDR3 sequence (DNA): TGCGCCAGCAGTGAATACCCGGCCTACGAGCAGTACTTC. Translated: CASSEYPAYEQYF.

For the CDR3, the DNA is TGTGCCTGGAGCCAACCGTTGGGCTACAACACTGAAGCTTTCTTT. This gives the protein CAWSQPLGYNTEAFF. The V and J genes are TRBV30 and TRBJ1-1; D uncertain. Germline CDR1 is GTSNPN and CDR2 is SVGIG (reference sequence). Trimming removed 3 bases at V and 2 bases at J, with 16 bases between. The CDR3 sequence is 15 residues long.